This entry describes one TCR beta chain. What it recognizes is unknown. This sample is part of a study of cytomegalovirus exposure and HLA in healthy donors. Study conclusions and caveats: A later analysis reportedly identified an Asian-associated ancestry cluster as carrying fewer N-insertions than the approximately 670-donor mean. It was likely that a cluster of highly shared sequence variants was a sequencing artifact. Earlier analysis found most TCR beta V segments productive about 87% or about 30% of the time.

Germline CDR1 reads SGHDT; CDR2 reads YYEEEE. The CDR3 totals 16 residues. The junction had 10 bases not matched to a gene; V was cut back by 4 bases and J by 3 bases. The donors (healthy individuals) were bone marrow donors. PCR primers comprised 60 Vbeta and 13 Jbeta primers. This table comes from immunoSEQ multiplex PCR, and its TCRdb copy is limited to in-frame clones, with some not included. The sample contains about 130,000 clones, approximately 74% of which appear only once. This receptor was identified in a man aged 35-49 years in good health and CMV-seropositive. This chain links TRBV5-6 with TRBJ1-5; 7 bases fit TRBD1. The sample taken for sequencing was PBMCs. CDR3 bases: TGTGCCAGCAGCCATGGGACAGTTCGAGACAATCAGCCCCAGCATTTT. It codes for CASSHGTVRDNQPQHF.